This T cell receptor (beta chain) originates from a study of early T cells in non-severe SARS-CoV-2 infection. General study results and limits: There was a bias toward anti-spike CD8 responses in VDJdb matching, which missed private and CD4 specificities.

Trimming took off 3 bases at V and 1 base at J, with 18 bases between the two ends. Germline CDR1 is ENHRY and CDR2 is SYGVKD. The CDR3 totals 17 residues. This clonotype came up many times. The antigen remains unidentified. Molecules of cDNA were individually given unique molecular identifiers that were attached to them. One entry per CDR3 protein, called by TCRdb with MiXCR from the 5' RACE reads. The table shows 40,000 to 55,000 distinct CDR3 sequences, with roughly 7% occurring only once. This TCR was recovered from an adult who was a healthcare worker with PCR-confirmed SARS-CoV-2 infection or an uninfected control (not recorded which). What was sequenced was whole blood. The chain links TRBV10-3 to TRBJ1-2; D unclear. CDR3 loop: CAISDYTDPTVNYGYTF. CDR3 in DNA: TGTGCCATCAGTGACTACACCGATCCAACTGTTAACTATGGCTACACCTTC.